This T cell receptor beta chain originates from a study of cytomegalovirus exposure and HLA in healthy donors (dated 2017 in TCRdb). Some background on the complete study: In an earlier analysis of roughly 590 of the donors, around 290 Gb of sequence data and 90 million to 120 million unique TCR beta sequences from about 179 million T cells were reported. An early release that covered roughly 600 HLA-typed donors contained about 290 gigabases of sequencing data and 70 million to 100 million unique TCR sequences. Of the roughly 400 genotyped donors, 80% to 90% were placed in the genetic ancestry cluster associated with self-reported Caucasian donors. The aim of the study was to test whether cataloging public T cell receptors could identify signatures of past pathogen exposure. The study profiled the T cell repertoires of fewer than 850 subjects by immunosequencing and related them to cytomegalovirus serostatus. Besides the first cohort of hundreds of subjects, a separate validation cohort made up of roughly 130 different subjects was used. To predict cytomegalovirus infection status, the study combined high-throughput TCR immunosequencing, statistical association of individual TCRs with disease status, and machine learning. A later analysis re-examined previously published TCR beta repertoires from hundreds of donors and added high-resolution HLA genotyping to investigate patterns of TCR occurrence. In the later analysis, no new phenotypic data were used to find candidate immune exposures; instead, reliance was placed on TCR beta sequences and their occurrence across donors. To decide whether each TCR beta V gene segment behaved as functional or pseudogenic, an earlier analysis of fewer than 750 of the donors relied on high-throughput TCR beta sequencing. Donor age, sex, ethnicity and CMV serostatus were compiled together with the repertoire data. A later genetic analysis took genome-wide SNP genotypes for 398 of the 666 donors and used that subset as a discovery cohort. All discovery cohort repertoires had been generated on a single sequencing platform. Class I and class II HLA loci were covered by the typing at four-digit resolution. The number of typed donors differed by locus: roughly 629-640 for A, B, C, DRB1 and DQB1; approximately 540 for DQA1; 606 for DPA1; and approximately 450 for DPB1. About 5 DR-DQ haplotypes were handled as single units for association and clustering, since linkage in the cohort was strong. Among 398 genotyped donors of the cohort, an average of approximately 200,000 unique TCR beta nucleotide sequences was sequenced per donor, of which 15% to 20% were non-productive.

Here is what the overall study found, with its caveats: V-gene and J-gene trimming of TCR beta chains was associated with a missense DCLRE1C variant in a later genetic analysis, and the association was replicated in an independent cohort. In a later analysis, most CMV-associated TCR beta chains were found to appear HLA-restricted, with HLA associations seemingly driven largely by CMV exposure. A further reported finding was that TCR beta sequences accurately predicted the HLA-A and HLA-B alleles for most subjects in the first cohort. Broadly in line with IMGT annotations, most TCR beta V segments showed up in productive rearrangements about 87% or about 30% of the time in an earlier analysis of roughly 590 of the donors. In a later analysis, several top co-occurrence clusters were reported to appear linked to parvovirus B19, influenza, CMV and Epstein-Barr virus. The study listed 150 to 200 TCR beta chains as associated with cytomegalovirus. When HLA alleles, especially DR and DQ, strongly co-occurred, TCR associations were difficult to assign to individual alleles. Because counts were too low, about 18 rarely observed V segments, including chromosome 9 orphons, were excluded from the earlier analysis of 587 of the donors. According to the authors, the approach could potentially be generalized to other disease states and immunological phenotypes. Immune exposure information for the cohort was limited to CMV serostatus. Roughly uniform sequencing depth across donors was assumed in presence/absence analyses, although this assumption may not hold. In vitro tests confirmed that three of the cytomegalovirus-associated TCR beta chains recognize cytomegalovirus antigens. In a later analysis, HLA-associated TCR beta chains showed more clonal expansion and lower generation probabilities than non-associated chains that were equally common. According to a later genetic analysis, donors in an Asian-associated ancestry cluster had fewer N-insertions in productive TCRs than the roughly 670-donor mean. This cohort had only TCR beta chains sequenced, and the lack of alpha or paired-chain data limited which features could be detected. In a later analysis, the rate of TCR association differed among HLA loci, with DRB1 alleles having the most associated TCRs and HLA-C alleles having the fewest. Because the 87-base-pair reads could not distinguish some IMGT-functional V segments, including TRBV6-2 and TRBV6-3, those segments were excluded. A cluster of highly shared sequence variants was judged likely to be a technical artifact of the sequencing pipeline. Cytomegalovirus status was reported to be diagnosed by the classifier with high specificity and sensitivity in both the original and validation cohorts. While some public TCRs were present in many individuals, most TCR sequences turned up only very rarely across donors. In a later analysis, 16,951 TCR beta sequences were associated with specific HLA alleles at a false discovery rate of 0.05. Linkage disequilibrium might explain the correlated functional status among segregating V segments, but an unknown experimental factor could not be ruled out. Because HLA typing was unavailable for some donors at each locus, only the typed subset was used in association tests.

The cohort comprised around 690 healthy bone marrow donors. All cohort members were sampled while nominally healthy, although unrecorded immune exposures were likely present. The donor tested CMV seropositive and was one of the 289 seropositive cohort members. Every donor gave a peripheral blood sample, and the peripheral blood mononuclear cells from that sample were used for TCR beta sequencing. The Qiagen DNeasy Blood Extraction Kit was used to extract genomic DNA from the blood cell samples. This clone was seen just once. The target of this receptor is not known. No much larger clone is present one base from it, and per-base qualities are unavailable. V loses 0 bases, J loses 6 bases, and the germline ends lie 9 bases apart. The CDR3, from cysteine to phenylalanine, totals 13 residues. CDR3 DNA is the only sequence kept; it has 39 bases, read in frame from the first base. Sequences SQVTM (CDR1) and ANQGSEA (CDR2) are obtained from the germline V gene.

Receptor amplification or capture employed the immunoSEQ multiplex PCR assay. For the multiplex PCR, a mixture combining 60 forward primers for TCR Vbeta segments and 13 reverse primers for TCR Jbeta segments was used. A multiplex PCR assay on genomic DNA amplified the CDR3 region of rearranged TCR beta genes. On the Illumina HiSeq System, the amplified TCR beta libraries were sequenced as 87-base-pair reads. The authors' analysis ran thus. A later analysis tallied around 87 million unique TCR beta chains across the 650 to 750 repertoires, and about 12 million of those chains were shared by two or more donors. Raw reads were error-corrected and collapsed into unique sequences with a nearest-neighbor algorithm that merged closely related sequences to remove PCR and sequencing errors. Alignment of CDR3 sequences to IMGT reference sequences was used to assign V, D and J gene segments. Each retained sequence needed at least a six-nucleotide match to both a V gene segment and a J gene segment. Rearrangements were called productive when the CDR3 lacked stop codons and stayed in frame with V and J; all others were non-productive. Following IMGT convention, CDR3 was defined as the stretch from the second conserved V-encoded cysteine up to the conserved J-encoded phenylalanine. The earlier analysis of 500 to 600 of the donors excluded sequences that lacked an unambiguous match to a single V gene segment. In an earlier analysis of some 590 of the donors, V segments were called functional above 56.7% productive rearrangements and were called segregating when the between-donor standard deviation exceeded 5%. A statistical classification framework was built to diagnose cytomegalovirus status from the catalog of TCR beta chain sequences. In a later analysis, TCR nucleotide sequences were compared against IMGT/GENE-DB human TR gene sequences so that V and J genes could be assigned. In a later analysis, CDR3 sequences and most-parsimonious VDJ recombination scenarios were assigned using the TCRdist pipeline. A later analysis defined each TCR beta chain by its CDR3 amino acid sequence plus V-gene family, and excluded reads lacking a unique V-gene family. A later analysis removed 592 highly shared, low-generation-probability nucleotide sequences to deal with suspected cross-contamination and a sequencing artifact. In a later analysis, a clonal expansion index for each public chain was calculated from normalized within-repertoire ranks of inferred template counts. In a later analysis, generation probabilities were computed using a VDJ recombination model fitted to out-of-frame rearrangements, and the results were checked against IGoR. In a later analysis, TCR-TCR, TCR-HLA and TCR-CMV co-occurrence was scored with hypergeometric tests, and a repertoire-size bias correction was applied to TCR pairs. In a later analysis, false discovery rates were estimated by permuting HLA or CMV assignments 20 times. In a later analysis, co-occurring TCRs were grouped using DBSCAN, with TCRdist sequence similarity added in when clustering inside HLA-allele-positive subsets. For co-occurrence clustering, repertoires with fewer than 30,000 or more than 120,000 public chains were excluded, along with about five repertoires with anomalous nucleotide sharing. Drawn from immuneACCESS, this table holds only the in-frame rearrangements with V and J called that TCRdb kept. Clones are partly lost; checked studies trace under half to an unresolved V gene and leave the rest unexplained. Clone size and V and J calls were adopted from that table, with D and trimming inferred from the DNA. In all, the sample holds 150,000 to 200,000 clones, and around 78% of those were seen once. Approximately 13% of the sample lies in the top ten.

The rearranged segments are TRBV29-1 and TRBJ1-3, with a weak D call of TRBD1 (6 bases match). This clonotype was obtained from a woman in her fifties or sixties in good health and CMV-seropositive. The sample comprised PBMCs. The DNA sequence reads TGCAGCGTTGAAGATTCAGGGGAAAACACCATATATTTT. Its translation is CSVEDSGENTIYF.